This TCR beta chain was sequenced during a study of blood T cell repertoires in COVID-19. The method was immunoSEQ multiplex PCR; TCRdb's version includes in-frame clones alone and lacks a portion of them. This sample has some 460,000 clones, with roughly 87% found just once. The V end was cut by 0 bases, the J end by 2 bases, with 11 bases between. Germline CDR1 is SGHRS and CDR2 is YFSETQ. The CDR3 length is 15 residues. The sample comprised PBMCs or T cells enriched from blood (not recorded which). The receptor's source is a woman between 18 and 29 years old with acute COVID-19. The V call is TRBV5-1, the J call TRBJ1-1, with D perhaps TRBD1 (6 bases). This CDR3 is CASSLEGTRNTEAFF. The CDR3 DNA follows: TGCGCCAGCAGCTTGGAGGGGACACGAAACACTGAAGCTTTCTTT.